Listed below are T cell receptor beta chains from one sample, sequenced in a study of T cell responses to AZD1222 COVID-19 vaccine. The method was immunoSEQ multiplex PCR; TCRdb's version includes in-frame clones alone and lacks a portion of them. The table includes more than 95,000 clones, 80% to 90% detected once. The sequences come from peripheral blood, collected 28 days after the second AZD1222 dose. These receptors all stem from an adult who received the AZD1222 COVID-19 vaccine. The CDR3 runs from the conserved cysteine through the conserved F or W. Fields, in order: J gene, V gene, CDR3 protein.

>TRBJ1-4|TRBV5-1
CASSLRTGEKLFF
>TRBJ1-3|TRBV11-3
CASSLDSGTEGENTIYF
>TRBJ2-3|TRBV4-1
CASSHPLAAYTDTQYF
>TRBJ1-4|TRBV11-3
CASSPREPSEKLFF
>TRBJ2-5|TRBV19
CASSIGLSQETQYF
>TRBJ1-1|TRBV7-2
CASSANTEAFF
>TRBJ1-5|TRBV7-9
CASSDSGAKGPDQPQHF
>TRBJ1-4|TRBV7-8
CASSDHRAPATNEKLFF
>TRBJ2-1|TRBV7-6
CASSPTTSGSSYNEQFF
>TRBJ2-7|TRBV24-1
CDTTLGTDTYEQYF
>TRBJ1-1|TRBV7-9
CASSRPITGRDTEAFF
>TRBJ1-4|TRBV24-1
CATRKGGMNEKLFF
>TRBJ1-2|TRBV5-1
CASSLVGGTGYVTGFYGYTF
>TRBJ1-2|TRBV11-3
CASSLMGGLMTSPGYTF
>TRBJ2-7|TRBV19
CASSIRGEQYF
>TRBJ1-6|TRBV6-5
CAVHRGLGGSPLHF
>TRBJ1-2|TRBV5-1
CASSLGPSGGGNYGYTF
>TRBJ1-3|TRBV9
CASSEGGSGNTIYF
>TRBJ2-1|TRBV2
CASRDTNYNEQFF
>TRBJ2-7|TRBV7-3
CASRYRAGQGEQYF
>TRBJ2-7|TRBV21-1
CASSKGVGAPYEQYF
>TRBJ2-7|TRBV6-2/TRBV6-3
CASSWSGYEQYF
>TRBJ1-5|TRBV27
CASSLSPGGYQPQHF
>TRBJ1-1|TRBV9
CASSGNRVGDTEAFF
>TRBJ1-1|TRBV2
CASTRDAILNTEAFF
>TRBJ1-5|TRBV12-2
CASRFLVRTGTYSNQPQHF
>TRBJ2-3|TRBV2
CASSLRRDPVTDTQYF
>TRBJ2-3|TRBV10-3
CASQWSGGTDTQYF
>TRBJ2-3|TRBV2
CAGATSGGANTQYF
>TRBJ2-2|TRBV19
CATTNVGELFF
>TRBJ2-3|TRBV3-1/TRBV3-2
CASSRLGTGADTQYF
>TRBJ2-1|TRBV6-1
CASSEASGDASYNEQFF
>TRBJ1-6|TRBV3-1/TRBV3-2
CASSQVANSPLHF
>TRBJ2-1|TRBV5-6
CASTAGLAVLGQFF
>TRBJ1-6|TRBV2
CASTTGTGRSPLHF
>TRBJ2-1|TRBV25-1
CASSEFRSSLGNEQFF
>TRBJ1-4|TRBV27
CASSLSHGLNEKLFF
>TRBJ1-2|TRBV18
CASSPLDSNYGYTF
>TRBJ2-5|TRBV4-1
CASSQDLVDRGQETQYF
>TRBJ2-1|TRBV6-5
CASSIPGLSNEQFF
>TRBJ2-2|TRBV11-3
CASSLDWGTANHTGELFF
>TRBJ1-1|TRBV7-9
CANGGLQGAEAFF
>TRBJ1-2|TRBV28
CASNYAGQPYGYTF
>TRBJ1-5|TRBV27
CASSPASGQPQHF
>TRBJ2-1|TRBV9
CASTGTSGGHEQFF
>TRBJ1-1|TRBV29-1
CSVEGLTVSAEAFF